Listed here are 30 T cell receptor beta chains from one sample, sequenced in a study of spatial heterogeneity in lung cancer. TCRdb analysed the 5' RACE reads with MiXCR anew, one entry per CDR3 protein. The sample yields some 120,000 distinct CDR3 sequences, 10% to 15% seen once. Time point: blood at routine non-recurrence follow-up after resection. The authors sequenced whole RNA from tumor, nontumor lung or frozen PBMC without sorting. The input for sequencing was PBMCs, taken at follow-up. The origin of the receptors is a male donor with early-stage non-small cell lung cancer.

This sequence joins TRBV6-5 and TRBJ1-1, with D perhaps TRBD1 (6 bases). V lost 6 bases and J 6 bases, leaving 14 bases between the germline ends. The CDR3 sequence is 13 residues long. The germline V gene encodes CDR1 MNHEY and CDR2 SVGAGI. CDR3 protein: CASRDTGSPEAFF. The CDR3 DNA sequence: TGTGCCAGCAGGGATACAGGGTCTCCTGAAGCTTTCTTT.

The chain combines TRBV4-2 with TRBJ1-2; D possibly corresponds to TRBD1 (5 bases). Trimming pared 0 bases from V and 4 bases from J, leaving 12 bases between. This CDR3 spans 15 amino acids. Germline V lookup: CDR1 LGHNA, CDR2 YNFKEQ. The CDR3 spells CASSQDGQGLYGYTF. The CDR3 DNA follows: TGTGCCAGCAGCCAAGATGGCCAGGGCCTCTATGGCTACACCTTC.

The V gene is TRBV28, the J gene TRBJ1-5; tentative D call: TRBD1 (6 bases). The CDR3 extends over 15 amino acids. The ends were cut back, 6 bases at V and 3 bases at J, with 15 bases in the middle. Germline V CDR1 and CDR2: MDHEN, SYDVKM. The CDR3 DNA reads TGTGCCAGCAGAGCCCAACAGGGATACAATCAGCCCCAGCATTTT. Its translation: CASRAQQGYNQPQHF.

The chain has TRBV5-6 and TRBJ1-4, with no clear D. V was clipped by 2 bases and J by 1 base, with 6 bases between them. Per the germline V gene, CDR1 is SGHDT and CDR2 is YYEEEE. The CDR3 contains 14 residues. CDR3 amino acids: CASSFLGTNEKLFF. The DNA of the CDR3 is TGTGCCAGCAGCTTTTTGGGAACTAATGAAAAACTGTTTTTT.

This clonotype has a count of ten or more. This chain joins TRBV29-1 and TRBJ2-3; D might be TRBD2 (7 bases). The V end was cut by 0 bases, the J end by 7 bases, with 17 bases between. Germline-derived CDR1 and CDR2 are SQVTM and ANQGSEA. The CDR3 has 15 residues. This CDR3 is CSVEERQGGGNTQYF. The CDR3 DNA follows: TGCAGCGTTGAAGAACGGCAGGGAGGGGGAAATACGCAGTATTTT.

This clonotype was recorded a few times. The chain employs TRBV20-1 and TRBJ2-7; D might be TRBD1 (5 bases). V was clipped by 7 bases and J by 3 bases, with 10 bases between them. The CDR3 runs to 11 residues. CDR1 and CDR2 (germline): DFQATT, SNEGSKA (reference sequence). The CDR3 DNA is TGCAGTGTAGGGGCGGACTACGAGCAGTACTTC. As protein: CSVGADYEQYF.

The chain recombines TRBV5-1 with TRBJ1-1; D ambiguous. Trimming took off 4 bases at V and 0 bases at J, with 10 bases between the two ends. The CDR3 contains 14 residues. The V gene's germline CDR1 is SGHRS and CDR2 YFSETQ. In nucleotides, the CDR3 is TGCGCCAGCAGCGCGGACCCAGTGAACACTGAAGCTTTCTTT. It translates to CASSADPVNTEAFF.

By share of the sample, this clonotype is medium-sized. The CDR3 DNA sequence: TGTGCCAGCAGTACTTCATTCGGACTAGCGGACACAGATACGCAGTATTTT. This encodes CASSTSFGLADTDTQYF. The genes are TRBV28 and TRBJ2-3; 10 bases agree with TRBD2. V dropped 5 bases and J dropped 2; count of bases not matched to a gene: 10. CDR1 is MDHEN and CDR2 is SYDVKM in the germline V gene. This CDR3 has 17 amino acids.

This clonotype was counted many times. This chain uses TRBV27 with TRBJ2-2, with a possible D match to TRBD1 (5 bases). CDR3 length: 15 amino acids. The germline V gene has CDR1 MNHEY and CDR2 SMNVEV (reference sequence). Trimming pared 3 bases from V and 1 base from J, leaving 9 bases between. The CDR3 protein is CASSLWGQNTGELFF. The CDR3 nucleotides read TGTGCCAGCAGTTTGTGGGGCCAGAACACCGGGGAGCTGTTTTTT.

This clonotype was counted many times. The CDR3 DNA reads TGTGCCAGCAGCGTAGATGGTAGCAATCAGCCCCAGCATTTT. Translation gives CASSVDGSNQPQHF. The chain is built from TRBV9 and TRBJ1-5, with D unresolved. This CDR3 comprises 14 residues. Germline V lookup: CDR1 SGDLS, CDR2 YYNGEE. Trimming took 0 bases from V and 0 from J, leaving 4 bases between them.

This clonotype was seen more than once but under ten times. This rearrangement joins TRBV29-1 to TRBJ1-1; D gene uncertain. The CDR3 covers 13 residues. From germline, CDR1 is SQVTM and CDR2 ANQGSEA. The V end lost 7 bases, the J end lost 6 bases, and 18 bases lay between the germline ends. The CDR3 loop is CSGSSFSTPEAFF. DNA for the CDR3: TGCAGCGGTAGCTCCTTTTCCACCCCTGAAGCTTTCTTT.

Concerning this clonotype: A much larger clone is a single base away; this may be a read error. The chain uses TRBV12-3 or TRBV12-4 and TRBJ1-5, with TRBD1 matching 9 bases. The CDR3 consists of 16 residues. V lost 5 bases to trimming and J lost 0 bases; unmatched junction nucleotides: 5. In nucleotides, the CDR3 is TGTGCCAGCAGTCTCTGGACAGGGGTTAGCAATCAGCCCCAGCATTTT. Translation: CASSLWTGVSNQPQHF.

V and J are TRBV6-4 and TRBJ1-5; 7 bases align to TRBD1. V gave up 2 bases and J gave up 2 bases; unmatched junction bases: 9. CDR3 length: 17 residues. CDR1 is MRHNA, CDR2 SNTAGT, per germline. CDR3 in amino acids: CASSDGKPTGGNQPQHF. In DNA, the CDR3 is TGTGCCAGCAGTGACGGGAAGCCAACAGGGGGCAATCAGCCCCAGCATTTT.

Ten or more counts support this clonotype. This chain joins TRBV29-1 and TRBJ2-7, with 7 bases identical to TRBD2. The CDR3 loop spans 15 amino acids. V shed 0 bases and J 4 bases; nucleotides not matched to a gene: 9. Per germline, CDR1 SQVTM and CDR2 ANQGSEA. The CDR3 coding sequence is TGCAGCGTTGAAGATCAGGGAGGGAGAGAATACGAGCAGTACTTC. Translating it yields CSVEDQGGREYEQYF.

This clonotype was seen at least ten times. The chain employs TRBV4-1 and TRBJ2-1, with TRBD2 matching 10 bases. Germline CDR1 and CDR2: MGHRA and YSYEKL. CDR3 size: 15 residues. V trimming: 2 bases; J trimming: 8 bases; junction bases outside the gene matches: 6. The CDR3 coding sequence is TGCGCCAGCAGCCAATCCGCCGGGACTAGCGATGAGCAGTTCTTC. Protein product: CASSQSAGTSDEQFF.

V usage is TRBV20-1 and J usage is TRBJ1-5; D uncertain. The germline V and J ends were trimmed by 0 bases and 0 bases, with 9 bases remaining between them. The CDR3 is 15 amino acids. Germline values: CDR1 DFQATT, CDR2 SNEGSKA (reference sequence). CDR3: CSARDTGYSNQPQHF. CDR3 nucleotide sequence: TGCAGTGCTAGAGATACGGGGTATAGCAATCAGCCCCAGCATTTT.

At least ten counts were recorded for this clonotype. The rearrangement links TRBV5-1 to TRBJ2-7; D gene ambiguous. Per germline, CDR1 SGHRS and CDR2 YFSETQ. The CDR3 sequence is 12 residues long. V was clipped by 1 base and J by 2 bases, with 4 bases between them. The CDR3 sequence is CASSLMPYEQYF. As DNA, the CDR3 is TGCGCCAGCAGCTTGATGCCCTACGAGCAGTACTTC. The variable domain in full, completed from reference TRBV5-1 and TRBJ2-7, reads KAGVTQTPRYLIKTRGQQVTLSCSPISGHRSVSWYQQTPGQGLQFLFEYFSETQRNKGNFPGRFSGRQFSNSRSEMNVSTLELGDSALYLCASSLMPYEQYFGPGTRLTVT.

This clonotype turned up a few times. V gene TRBV7-6 combines with J gene TRBJ2-1, with D possibly being TRBD2 (7 bases). V was pared by 5 bases and J by 0 bases, with 17 bases between. Germline CDR1 is SGHVS and CDR2 is FNYEAQ. The CDR3 length is 17 residues. The CDR3 bases are TGTGCCAGCAGCCCCCGAACGGGGGGCTCCTCCTACAATGAGCAGTTCTTC. This gives the protein CASSPRTGGSSYNEQFF.

This clonotype was detected a few times. This sequence joins TRBV18 and TRBJ1-5; TRBD1 aligns across 7 bases. Germline loops: CDR1 KGHSH, CDR2 LQKENI. This CDR3 has 15 amino acids. V was pared by 3 bases and J by 0 bases, with 2 bases of the junction left unmatched. The CDR3 DNA sequence: TGTGCCAGCTCACCGGGACAGCATAGCAATCAGCCCCAGCATTTT. Amino acid sequence: CASSPGQHSNQPQHF.

At least ten counts were recorded for this clonotype. V is TRBV6-5 and J is TRBJ1-2; D perhaps matches TRBD1 (6 bases). CDR3 length equals 15 residues. Germline V gene sequence: CDR1 MNHEY, CDR2 SVGAGI. The V end lost 7 bases, the J end lost 4 bases, and 19 bases lay between the germline ends. The CDR3 here is CASTPSRGGSYGYTF. CDR3 DNA sequence: TGTGCCAGCACTCCCTCACGAGGGGGAAGCTATGGCTACACCTTC.

The chain joins TRBV19 to TRBJ1-5; D not resolved. Germline V gene data show CDR1 as LNHDA and CDR2 as SQIVND (reference sequence). The CDR3 extends over 14 amino acids. V was cut by 7 bases and J by 0 bases, with 10 bases left in between. The CDR3 here is CASIEFLSNQPQHF. In nucleotides, the CDR3 is TGTGCCAGTATAGAGTTCCTTAGCAATCAGCCCCAGCATTTT.

This clonotype has just a few counts. The gene calls are TRBV7-2 and TRBJ2-5; D is possibly TRBD1 (8 bases). The V end lost 5 bases, the J end lost 4 bases, and 17 bases lay between the germline ends. The CDR3 is 15 residues long. CDR1 is SGHTA and CDR2 is FQGNSA in the germline V gene. The CDR3 DNA reads TGTGCCAGCAGCACTCGACAGGGGAGGGGAGAGACCCAGTACTTC. This sequence encodes CASSTRQGRGETQYF.

This chain joins TRBV20-1 and TRBJ1-2, with unresolved D. Between the trimmed V and J ends, which lost 2 bases and 4 bases, there was a span of 5 bases. The CDR3 has 11 residues. Looked up from germline, CDR1 is DFQATT and CDR2 is SNEGSKA (reference sequence). CDR3 protein: CSARLSYGYTF. The CDR3 nucleotides read TGCAGTGCTAGACTCTCCTATGGCTACACCTTC.

The table lists this clonotype with many counts. The V and J genes are TRBV20-1 and TRBJ2-1, with 15 bases matching TRBD2. V was clipped by 6 bases and J by 0 bases; unmatched bases: 9. There are 18 residues in the CDR3. CDR1 and CDR2 (germline): DFQATT, SNEGSKA (reference sequence). The CDR3, as DNA: TGCAGTGCCCCGGCGGGACTAGCGGGGGGCCGCTCCTACAATGAGCAGTTCTTC. It translates to CSAPAGLAGGRSYNEQFF.

V gene TRBV20-1 combines with J gene TRBJ2-7; 9 nucleotides align to TRBD2. CDR1 is DFQATT and CDR2 is SNEGSKA in the germline V gene (reference sequence). CDR3 length equals 13 residues. For the CDR3, the DNA is TGCCGCGCAACACTAGCGGGTTCCTACGAGCAGTACTTC. Amino acids: CRATLAGSYEQYF.

This clonotype has at least ten counts. The J gene is TRBJ2-1, the V gene TRBV18; D remains ambiguous. The CDR3 runs to 14 residues. CDR1 and CDR2 (germline): KGHSH, LQKENI. The V gene lost 3 bases and the J gene lost 7 bases, with 13 bases spanning the gap. CDR3 amino acids: CASSPPWQRNEQFF. CDR3 DNA: TGTGCCAGCTCACCGCCATGGCAGAGGAATGAGCAGTTCTTC.

Only a few counts were recorded for this clonotype. The CDR3 region has the DNA TGTGCCAGCGGGCCGGGACGCCTCGGAGCAACTAATGAAAAACTGTTTTTT. This encodes CASGPGRLGATNEKLFF. The genes are TRBV9 and TRBJ1-4; weak D call: TRBD1 (5 bases). Germline V gives CDR1 SGDLS, CDR2 YYNGEE. V was shortened by 7 bases and J by 0 bases, with 19 bases between the two germline ends. The CDR3 contains 17 residues.

The chain joins TRBV12-3 or TRBV12-4 to TRBJ1-1; weak D call: TRBD1 (6 bases). With 6 bases removed from V and 10 bases from J, the gap between germline ends came to 15 bases. The CDR3 covers 12 residues. The CDR3 here is CASSPGTMTAFF. DNA of the CDR3: TGTGCCAGCAGCCCCGGGACAATGACAGCTTTCTTT.

This clonotype was recorded many times. V is TRBV10-3 and J is TRBJ2-4; a weak D match, TRBD1 (5 bases). CDR1 and CDR2 (germline): ENHRY, SYGVKD. This CDR3 region has 14 residues. Trimming left V 3 bases short and J 7 bases short, with 13 bases between. CDR3 residues: CAISDGAYGNIQYF. CDR3 DNA: TGTGCCATCAGTGATGGGGCGTACGGGAACATTCAGTACTTC.

There are a few counts of this clonotype. The chain couples TRBV7-2 to TRBJ2-5; D is undetermined. From germline, CDR1 is SGHTA and CDR2 FQGNSA. The CDR3 runs 12 residues. Deletions cut 5 bases from V and 1 base from J, with 5 bases between. The CDR3 is CASSRFQETQYF. The CDR3 bases are TGTGCCAGCAGCCGCTTCCAAGAGACCCAGTACTTC.